The source of this T cell receptor beta chain is a study of shared clonotypes between healthy human individuals. Overall study findings and caveats: Sequencing depth was predicted to influence how clonotypes are shared among donors.

Germline V gene lookup returns CDR1 PRHDT and CDR2 FYEKMQ (reference sequence). V dropped 4 bases and J dropped 2 bases, with 15 bases sitting between them. The CDR3 is 16 amino acids. Comment on this clone: As yet, its antigen is unknown.

Assay: immunoSEQ multiplex PCR; the TCRdb copy retains only in-frame clones and omits some. This sample has around 700,000 clones; under 80% occur once, and the top ten carry about 1.8%. This clonotype was obtained from a woman under 40 in good health. The sample consisted of memory CD4+ T cells sorted from blood. Subset here: CD45RA-negative fraction. The chain couples TRBV13 to TRBJ2-1; D possibly corresponds to TRBD2 (6 bases). CDR3 bases: TGTGCCAGCAGCTCCCCCTTAGCGGAGACCTACAATGAGCAGTTCTTC. It encodes CASSSPLAETYNEQFF.